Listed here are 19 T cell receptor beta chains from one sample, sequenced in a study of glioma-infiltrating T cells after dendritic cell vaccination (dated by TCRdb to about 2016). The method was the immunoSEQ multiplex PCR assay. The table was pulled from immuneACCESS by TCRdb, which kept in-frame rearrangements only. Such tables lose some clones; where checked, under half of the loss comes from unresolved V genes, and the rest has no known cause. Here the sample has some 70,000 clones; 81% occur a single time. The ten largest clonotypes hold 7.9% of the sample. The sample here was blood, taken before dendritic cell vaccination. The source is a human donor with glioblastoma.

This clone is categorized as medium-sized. In DNA, the CDR3 is TGTGCCAGCAGTTCCGGGACAGGGGGCTTAGCTTTCTTT. Translated: CASSSGTGGLAFF. V and J are TRBV27 and TRBJ1-1; 12 bases match TRBD1. V lost 4 bases, J lost 10 bases, and 4 bases stayed unmatched. There are 13 residues in the CDR3. Germline V gene sequence: CDR1 MNHEY, CDR2 SMNVEV (reference sequence).

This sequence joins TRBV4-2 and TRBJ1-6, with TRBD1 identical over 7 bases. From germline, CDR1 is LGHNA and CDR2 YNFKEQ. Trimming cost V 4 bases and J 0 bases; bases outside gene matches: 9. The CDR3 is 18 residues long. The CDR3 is CASSLTVQGSSYNSPLHF. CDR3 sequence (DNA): TGTGCCAGCAGCCTAACGGTACAGGGGAGCTCCTATAATTCACCCCTCCACTTT.

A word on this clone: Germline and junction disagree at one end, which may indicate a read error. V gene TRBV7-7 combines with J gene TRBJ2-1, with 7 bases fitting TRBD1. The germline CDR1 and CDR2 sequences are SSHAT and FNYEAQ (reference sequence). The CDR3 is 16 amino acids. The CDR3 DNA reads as TGTGCTAGCAGCTTAGCAGGGACAGCCCAAGACAATGAGCAGTTCTTC. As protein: CASSLAGTAQDNEQFF.

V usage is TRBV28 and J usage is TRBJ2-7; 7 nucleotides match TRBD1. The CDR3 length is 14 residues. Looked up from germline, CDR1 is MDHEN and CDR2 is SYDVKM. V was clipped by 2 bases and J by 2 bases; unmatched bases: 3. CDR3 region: CASSLPDRAYEQYF. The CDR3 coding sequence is TGTGCCAGCAGTTTACCAGACAGGGCCTACGAGCAGTACTTC.

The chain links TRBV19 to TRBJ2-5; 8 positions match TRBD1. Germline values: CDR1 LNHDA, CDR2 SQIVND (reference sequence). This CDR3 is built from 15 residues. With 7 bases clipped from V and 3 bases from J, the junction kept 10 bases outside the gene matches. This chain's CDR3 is CASKAMGQEEETQYF. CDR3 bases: TGTGCCAGTAAAGCCATGGGACAGGAAGAAGAGACCCAGTACTTC.

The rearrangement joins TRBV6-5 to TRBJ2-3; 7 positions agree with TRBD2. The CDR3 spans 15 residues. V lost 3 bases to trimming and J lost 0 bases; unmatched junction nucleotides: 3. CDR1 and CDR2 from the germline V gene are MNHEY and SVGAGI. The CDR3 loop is CASSYLRGSTDTQYF. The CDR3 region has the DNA TGTGCCAGCAGTTATTTGCGGGGGAGCACAGATACGCAGTATTTT.

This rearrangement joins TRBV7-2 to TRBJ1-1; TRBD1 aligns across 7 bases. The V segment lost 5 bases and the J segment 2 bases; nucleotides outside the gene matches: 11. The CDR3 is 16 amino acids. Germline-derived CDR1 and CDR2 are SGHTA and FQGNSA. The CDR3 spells CASSEHTGTDNTEAFF. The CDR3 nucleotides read TGTGCCAGCAGCGAACATACCGGGACAGATAACACTGAAGCTTTCTTT.

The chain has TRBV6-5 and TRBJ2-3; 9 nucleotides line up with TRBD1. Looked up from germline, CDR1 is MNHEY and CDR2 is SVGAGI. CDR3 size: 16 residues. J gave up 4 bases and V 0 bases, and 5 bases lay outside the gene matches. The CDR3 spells CASSYSTDRGSDTQYF. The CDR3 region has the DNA TGTGCCAGCAGTTACTCGACGGACAGGGGTTCAGATACGCAGTATTTT.

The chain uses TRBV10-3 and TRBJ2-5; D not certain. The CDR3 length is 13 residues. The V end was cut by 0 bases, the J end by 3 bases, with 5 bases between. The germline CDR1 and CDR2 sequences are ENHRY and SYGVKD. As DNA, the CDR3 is TGTGCCATCAGTGAGTCGACTGAAGAGACCCAGTACTTC. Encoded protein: CAISESTEETQYF.

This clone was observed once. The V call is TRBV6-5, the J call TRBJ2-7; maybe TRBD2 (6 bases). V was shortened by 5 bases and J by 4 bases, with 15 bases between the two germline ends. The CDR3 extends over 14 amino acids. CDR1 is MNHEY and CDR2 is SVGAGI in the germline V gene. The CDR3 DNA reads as TGTGCCAGCAGTGAAGGAGGGATAGGATACGAGCAGTACTTC. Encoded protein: CASSEGGIGYEQYF.

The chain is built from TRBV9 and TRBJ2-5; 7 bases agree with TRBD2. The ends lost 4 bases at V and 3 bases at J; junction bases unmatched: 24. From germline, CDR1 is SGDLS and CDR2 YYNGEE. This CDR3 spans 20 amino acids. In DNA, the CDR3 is TGTGCCAGCAGCAAACGGACGTATCCGGGACTATTGCCGCGGGAAGAGACCCAGTACTTC. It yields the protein CASSKRTYPGLLPREETQYF.

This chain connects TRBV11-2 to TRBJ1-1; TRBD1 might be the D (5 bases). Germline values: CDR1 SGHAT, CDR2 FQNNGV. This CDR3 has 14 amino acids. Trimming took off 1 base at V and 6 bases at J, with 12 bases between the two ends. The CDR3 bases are TGTGCCAGCAGCTTAGTGGCAGGCAGGGCTGAAGCTTTCTTT. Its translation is CASSLVAGRAEAFF.

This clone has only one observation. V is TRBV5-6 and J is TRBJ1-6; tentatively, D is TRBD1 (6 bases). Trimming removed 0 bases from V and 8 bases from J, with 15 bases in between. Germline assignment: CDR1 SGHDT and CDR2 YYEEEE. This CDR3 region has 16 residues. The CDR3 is CASSLAEDSYYSPLHF. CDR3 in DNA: TGTGCCAGCAGCTTGGCCGAGGACAGTTACTATTCACCCCTCCACTTT. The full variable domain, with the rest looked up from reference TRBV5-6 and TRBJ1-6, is DAGVTQSPTHLIKTRGQQVTLRCSPKSGHDTVSWYQQALGQGPQFIFQYYEEEERQRGNFPDRFSGHQFPNYSSELNVNALLLGDSALYLCASSLAEDSYYSPLHFGNGTRLTVT.

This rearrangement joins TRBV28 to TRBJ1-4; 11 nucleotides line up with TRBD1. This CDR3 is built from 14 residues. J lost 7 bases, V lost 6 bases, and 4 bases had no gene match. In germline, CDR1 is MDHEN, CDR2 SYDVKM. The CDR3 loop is CASRDRGHSEKLFF. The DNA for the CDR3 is TGTGCCAGCAGGGACAGGGGGCACAGTGAAAAACTGTTTTTT.

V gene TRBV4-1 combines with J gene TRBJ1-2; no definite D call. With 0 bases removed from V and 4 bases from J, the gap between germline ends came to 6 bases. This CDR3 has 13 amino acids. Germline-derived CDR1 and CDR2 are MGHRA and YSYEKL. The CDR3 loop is CASSQETPYGYTF. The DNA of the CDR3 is TGCGCCAGCAGCCAAGAAACTCCCTATGGCTACACCTTC.

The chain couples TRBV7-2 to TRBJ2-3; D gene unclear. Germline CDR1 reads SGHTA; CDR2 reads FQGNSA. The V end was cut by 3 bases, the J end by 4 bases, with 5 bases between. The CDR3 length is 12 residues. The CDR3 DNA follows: TGTGCCAGCAGCTTCTCGGCAGATACGCAGTATTTT. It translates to CASSFSADTQYF.

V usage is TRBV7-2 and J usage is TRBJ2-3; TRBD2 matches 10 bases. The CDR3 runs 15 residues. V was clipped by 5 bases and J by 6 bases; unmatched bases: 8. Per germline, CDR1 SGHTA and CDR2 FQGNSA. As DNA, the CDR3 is TGTGCCAGCAGCCTGAACAGCGGGGGGGTGGATACGCAGTATTTT. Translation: CASSLNSGGVDTQYF.

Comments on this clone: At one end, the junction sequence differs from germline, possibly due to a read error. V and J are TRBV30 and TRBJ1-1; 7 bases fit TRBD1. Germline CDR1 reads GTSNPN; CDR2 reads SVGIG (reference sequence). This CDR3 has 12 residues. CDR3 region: CACRGAYGLHLF. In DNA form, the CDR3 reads TGTGCCTGCAGGGGGGCGTACGGGCTTCACTTGTTT. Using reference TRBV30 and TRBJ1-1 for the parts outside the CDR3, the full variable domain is SQTIHQWPATLVQPVGSPLSLECTVEGTSNPNLYWYRQAAGRGLQLLFYSVGIGQISSEVPQNLSASRPQDRQFILSSKKLLLSDSGFYLCACRGAYGLHLFGQGTRLTVV.

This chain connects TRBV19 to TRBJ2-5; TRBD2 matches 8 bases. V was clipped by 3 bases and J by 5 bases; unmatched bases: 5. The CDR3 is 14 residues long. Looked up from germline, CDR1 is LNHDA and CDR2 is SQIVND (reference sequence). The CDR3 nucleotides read TGTGCCAGTAGTATCCAAGCGGGGGAGGAGACCCAGTACTTC. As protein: CASSIQAGEETQYF.